The present T cell receptor (beta chain) was sequenced within a study of control samples from healthy donors and cancer patients. Data came from immunoSEQ multiplex PCR; TCRdb stores just in-frame clones and leaves some out. Of over 150,000 clones listed, approximately 94% are singletons. This clone was found a few times. Germline V gives CDR1 SQVTM, CDR2 ANQGSEA. This CDR3 is built from 13 residues. V gave up 4 bases and J gave up 5 bases, with 14 bases separating them. The sequencing sample was made of PBMCs. The clonotype comes from a man in his 60s with colorectal cancer. The genes are TRBV29-1 and TRBJ1-1, with D unclear. For the CDR3, the DNA is TGCAGCGTTGGGGTGCCGGGATCTACTGAAGCTTTCTTT. This translates into CSVGVPGSTEAFF.